The next 11 T cell receptor beta chains were all read from a single sample in a study of CD8 T cells in Susac syndrome (dated by TCRdb to about 2019). Libraries came from the immunoSEQ multiplex PCR assay. RNA was extracted using the RNeasy kit, and roughly 0.45 to 1 microgram was reverse transcribed with random hexamers. TCRdb's own reprocessing of the public reads used fastp at Q25 and MiXCR and kept productive beta chains. Entries that share a CDR3 protein sequence are merged under the most common genes and DNA. In this sample the table shows more than 150,000 distinct CDR3 sequences, approximately 95% of which occur a single time. About 0.15% of the sample comes from the top ten. The sample comprised CD8+ T cells from PBMCs. These receptors came from a human donor with Susac syndrome.

The chain combines TRBV6-6 with TRBJ2-5; D is unresolved. Germline V gene sequence: CDR1 MNHNY, CDR2 SVGAGI (reference sequence). The ends were cut back, 5 bases at V and 4 bases at J, with 5 bases in the middle. The CDR3 consists of 11 residues. The chain's CDR3 is CASSASETQYF. The CDR3 coding sequence is TGTGCCAGCAGTGCCTCAGAGACCCAGTACTTC.

The rearrangement uses TRBV9 and TRBJ2-6; D tentatively reads TRBD1 or TRBD2 (5 bases each). This CDR3 spans 15 amino acids. Trimming removed 4 bases from V and 4 bases from J, with 12 bases in between. The germline V gene has CDR1 SGDLS and CDR2 YYNGEE. CDR3 region: CASSPPGTGANVLTF. The CDR3 region has the DNA TGTGCCAGCAGCCCCCCCGGGACCGGGGCCAACGTCCTGACTTTC.

The rearrangement uses TRBV7-2 and TRBJ2-5; 11 nucleotides line up with TRBD2. Germline V gene sequence: CDR1 SGHTA, CDR2 FQGNSA. The J segment lost 1 base and the V segment lost 4 bases, leaving 5 bases of the junction unmatched. CDR3 size: 16 residues. The CDR3 DNA follows: TGTGCCAGCAGCTCCTATAGCGGGGGGGCCCAAGAGACCCAGTACTTC. It specifies CASSSYSGGAQETQYF.

The chain couples TRBV2 to TRBJ2-1; D possibly corresponds to TRBD1 (5 bases). V dropped 6 bases and J dropped 0 bases, with 9 bases sitting between them. Germline CDR1 and CDR2: SNHLY and FYNNEI. The CDR3 has 14 amino acids. The CDR3 loop is CASRDKSSYNEQFF. The CDR3 bases are TGTGCCAGCAGGGACAAGAGCTCCTACAATGAGCAGTTCTTC.

The gene calls are TRBV6-5 and TRBJ1-2, with D perhaps matching TRBD1 (5 bases). Germline V CDR1 and CDR2: MNHEY, SVGAGI. This CDR3 comprises 15 residues. V was pared by 6 bases and J by 4 bases, with 18 bases between. The chain's CDR3 is CASRAGLTGTYGYTF. CDR3 DNA sequence: TGTGCCAGCAGGGCAGGCCTCACCGGGACCTATGGCTACACCTTC.

The chain joins TRBV28 to TRBJ2-5; the D gene is possibly TRBD2 (5 bases). The germline CDR1 and CDR2 sequences are MDHEN and SYDVKM. This CDR3 is 12 amino acids long. Trimming shortened V by 8 bases and J by 2 bases, and 9 bases separated the two germline ends. The CDR3 loop reads CASGRNQETQYF. The CDR3, as DNA: TGTGCCAGCGGGAGAAATCAAGAGACCCAGTACTTC.

The V and J genes are TRBV30 and TRBJ1-5, with D tentatively TRBD1 (5 bases). The CDR3 consists of 15 residues. V lost 3 bases and J lost 3, with 15 bases in between. Germline V gives CDR1 GTSNPN, CDR2 SVGIG (reference sequence). In DNA, the CDR3 is TGTGCCTGGAGCTATGTTGGGGGTACCAATCAGCCCCAGCATTTT. This translates into CAWSYVGGTNQPQHF. Variable domain in full (rest from reference TRBV30 and TRBJ1-5): SQTIHQWPATLVQPVGSPLSLECTVEGTSNPNLYWYRQAAGRGLQLLFYSVGIGQISSEVPQNLSASRPQDRQFILSSKKLLLSDSGFYLCAWSYVGGTNQPQHFGDGTRLSIL.

This rearrangement joins TRBV11-3 to TRBJ2-2; tentatively, D is TRBD2 (6 bases). The CDR3 is 15 amino acids. The V gene's germline CDR1 is SGHNT and CDR2 YENEEA. Trimming left V 5 bases short and J 5 bases short, with 15 bases between. CDR3 loop: CASSPTGTPTGELFF. CDR3 nucleotides: TGTGCCAGCAGCCCAACCGGGACTCCAACCGGGGAGCTGTTTTTT.

The rearrangement uses TRBV28 and TRBJ1-2; D uncertain. The CDR3 covers 12 residues. V lost 5 bases and J 6 bases, leaving 10 bases between the germline ends. Germline V CDR1 and CDR2: MDHEN, SYDVKM. Written as DNA, the CDR3 is TGTGCCAGCAGTGGCGGGGTCCATGGCTACACCTTC. Its translation: CASSGGVHGYTF.

This clonotype has a single count. This rearrangement joins TRBV6-5 to TRBJ2-3, with 15 bases that match TRBD2. J lost 0 bases, V lost 2 bases, and 3 bases had no gene match. The V gene's germline CDR1 is MNHEY and CDR2 SVGAGI. This CDR3 region has 18 residues. DNA for the CDR3: TGTGCCAGCAGTTACGCCGGGACTAGCGGGAGGAGCACAGATACGCAGTATTTT. Protein sequence: CASSYAGTSGRSTDTQYF.

The chain carries TRBV12-3 or TRBV12-4 and TRBJ2-1; tentatively, D is TRBD2 (6 bases). V was pared by 2 bases and J by 8 bases, with 19 bases between. The CDR3 runs 16 residues. In DNA form, the CDR3 reads TGTGCCAGCAGTTTAATAACGGGAGCCCCCTCTCATGAGCAGTTCTTC. Translation: CASSLITGAPSHEQFF.